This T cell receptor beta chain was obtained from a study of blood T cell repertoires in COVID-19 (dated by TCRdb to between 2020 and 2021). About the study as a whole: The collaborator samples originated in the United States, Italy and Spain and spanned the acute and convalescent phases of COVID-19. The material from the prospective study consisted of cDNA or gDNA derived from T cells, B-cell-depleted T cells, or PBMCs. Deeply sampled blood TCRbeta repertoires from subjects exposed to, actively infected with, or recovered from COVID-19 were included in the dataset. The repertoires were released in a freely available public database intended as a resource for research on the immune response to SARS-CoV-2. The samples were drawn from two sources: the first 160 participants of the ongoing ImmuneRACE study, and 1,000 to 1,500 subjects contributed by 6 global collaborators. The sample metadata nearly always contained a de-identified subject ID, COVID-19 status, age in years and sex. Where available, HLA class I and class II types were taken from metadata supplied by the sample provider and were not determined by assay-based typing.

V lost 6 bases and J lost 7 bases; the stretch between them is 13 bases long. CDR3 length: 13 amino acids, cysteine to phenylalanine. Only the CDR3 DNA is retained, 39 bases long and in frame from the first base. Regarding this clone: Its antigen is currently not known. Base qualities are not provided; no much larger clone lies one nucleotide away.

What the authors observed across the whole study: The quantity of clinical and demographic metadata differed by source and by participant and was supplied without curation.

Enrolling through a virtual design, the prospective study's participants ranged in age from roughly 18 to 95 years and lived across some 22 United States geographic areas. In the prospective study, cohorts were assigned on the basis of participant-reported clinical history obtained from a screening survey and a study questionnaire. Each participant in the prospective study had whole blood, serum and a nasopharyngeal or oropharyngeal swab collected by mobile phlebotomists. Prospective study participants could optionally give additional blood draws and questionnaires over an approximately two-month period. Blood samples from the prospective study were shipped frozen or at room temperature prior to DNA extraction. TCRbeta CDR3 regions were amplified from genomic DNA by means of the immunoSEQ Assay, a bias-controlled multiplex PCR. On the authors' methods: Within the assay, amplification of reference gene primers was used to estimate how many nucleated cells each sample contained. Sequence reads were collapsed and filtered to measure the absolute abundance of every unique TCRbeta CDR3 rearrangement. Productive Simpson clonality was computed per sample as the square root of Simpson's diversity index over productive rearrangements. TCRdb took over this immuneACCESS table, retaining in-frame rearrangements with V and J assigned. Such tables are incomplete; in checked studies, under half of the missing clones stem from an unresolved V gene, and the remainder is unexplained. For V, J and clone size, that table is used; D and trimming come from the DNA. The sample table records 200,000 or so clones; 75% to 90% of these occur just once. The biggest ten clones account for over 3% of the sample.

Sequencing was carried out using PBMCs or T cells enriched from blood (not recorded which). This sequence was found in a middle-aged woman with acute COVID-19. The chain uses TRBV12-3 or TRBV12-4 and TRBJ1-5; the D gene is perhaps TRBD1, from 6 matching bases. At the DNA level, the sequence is TGTGCCAGCAGAGAACAGGGTAGGCAGCCCCAGCATTTT. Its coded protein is CASREQGRQPQHF.